This T cell receptor (beta chain) was sequenced in a study of metastatic and nonmetastatic thyroid tumors. Thyroid surgery was performed in patients who had received no treatment beforehand. This clone was recorded at least ten times. The CDR3 has 17 amino acids. J lost 1 base, V lost 2 bases, and 10 bases had no gene match. CDR1 is MGHRA, CDR2 YSYEKL, per germline. TCRdb reanalyzed the PCR reads via MiXCR. Here the sample spans fewer than 35,000 clones, less than 14% being singletons. Sequenced sample: blood. This sequence was found in a female donor with papillary thyroid cancer or a benign thyroid nodule (not recorded which). Some clones in this sample may be carry-over from other donors' samples. The V and J genes are TRBV4-1 and TRBJ2-5; 7 bases align to TRBD1. CDR3 protein: CASSQSVQGWVQETQYF. CDR3 bases: TGCGCCAGCAGCCAATCCGTACAGGGGTGGGTCCAAGAGACCCAGTACTTC.